This TCR beta chain was obtained from a study of cytomegalovirus exposure and HLA in healthy donors (dated by TCRdb to between 2016 and 2019). General notes on the study: An earlier analysis of roughly 630 of the donors reported roughly 300 Gb of sequence data and some 120 million unique TCR beta sequences from roughly 200 million T cells. Roughly 300 gigabases of sequencing data and around 80 million unique TCR sequences made up an early release that covered several hundred HLA-typed donors. Of the 398 genotyped donors, 65% to 90% were placed in the genetic ancestry cluster associated with self-reported Caucasian donors. The study aimed to test whether cataloging public T cell receptors could reveal signatures of past pathogen exposure. Using immunosequencing, the study profiled T cell repertoires from approximately 700 subjects and related those repertoires to cytomegalovirus serostatus. Besides the first cohort of 666 subjects, a separate validation cohort made up of roughly 120 different subjects was used. To predict cytomegalovirus infection status, the study brought together high-throughput TCR immunosequencing, statistical association of individual TCRs with disease status, and machine learning. In a later analysis, previously published TCR beta repertoires from 666 donors were re-analyzed and high-resolution HLA genotyping was added so that TCR occurrence patterns could be studied. In the later analysis, no new phenotypic data were used to find candidate immune exposures; instead, reliance was placed on TCR beta sequences and their occurrence across donors. In an earlier analysis of a few hundred of the donors, high-throughput TCR beta sequencing was used to judge whether each TCR beta V gene segment behaved as functional or pseudogenic. Alongside the repertoire data, information on donor age, sex, ethnicity and CMV serostatus was compiled. In a later genetic analysis, genome-wide SNP genotypes for about 55% of the roughly 700 donors were used, and that subset was treated as a discovery cohort. All discovery cohort repertoires had been generated using a single sequencing platform. Both class I and class II loci were covered by HLA typing, at four-digit resolution. Typing coverage differed by locus: A, B, C, DRB1 and DQB1 were typed in roughly 620-640 donors, DQA1 in roughly 500, DPA1 in 600 to 610, and DPB1 in 472. Because of strong linkage in the cohort, roughly five DR-DQ haplotypes were treated as single units for association and clustering. Among about 400 genotyped donors of the cohort, an average of about 220,000 unique TCR beta nucleotide sequences was sequenced per donor, of which 15% to 20% were non-productive. The research as a whole found: An earlier analysis of approximately 570 of the donors showed that most TCR beta V segments appeared in productive rearrangements either about 87% or about 30% of the time, which broadly matched IMGT annotations. Cytomegalovirus status was reported to be diagnosed by the classifier with high specificity and sensitivity in both the original and validation cohorts. In a later analysis, 16,951 TCR beta sequences were associated with specific HLA alleles at a false discovery rate of 0.05. A later genetic analysis reported fewer N-insertions in productive TCRs among donors in an Asian-associated ancestry cluster than the roughly 670-donor mean. The only immune exposure information available for the cohort was CMV serostatus. The earlier analysis of fewer than 750 of the donors excluded approximately 15 rarely observed V segments, including chromosome 9 orphons, because counts were too low. Because HLA typing was missing for some donors at each locus, association tests included only the typed subset. Only TCR beta chains were sequenced in this cohort, and the absence of alpha or paired-chain data limited detectable features. In the study, approximately 160 TCR beta chains were listed as associated with cytomegalovirus. Sequencing depth was assumed to be roughly uniform across donors in the presence/absence analyses, though that assumption may not hold. When HLA alleles, especially DR and DQ, strongly co-occurred, attributing TCR associations to individual alleles was difficult. In a later analysis, most CMV-associated TCR beta chains were found to appear HLA-restricted, with HLA associations seemingly driven largely by CMV exposure. V-gene and J-gene trimming of TCR beta chains was associated with a missense DCLRE1C variant in a later genetic analysis, and the association was replicated in an independent cohort. Most TCR sequences were observed very rarely across donors, whereas some public TCRs were present in many individuals. A cluster of highly shared sequence variants was judged likely to be a technical artifact of the sequencing pipeline. It was suggested by the authors that the approach could potentially be generalized to other disease states and immunological phenotypes. A later analysis found that TCR association rates varied across HLA loci, with DRB1 alleles showing the most associated TCRs and HLA-C alleles the fewest. In a later analysis, HLA-associated TCR beta chains showed more clonal expansion and lower generation probabilities than non-associated chains that were equally common. A further reported finding was that TCR beta sequences accurately predicted the HLA-A and HLA-B alleles for most subjects in the first cohort. In vitro tests confirmed that three of the cytomegalovirus-associated TCR beta chains recognize cytomegalovirus antigens. According to a later analysis, parvovirus B19, influenza, CMV and Epstein-Barr virus appeared linked to several top co-occurrence clusters. Correlated functional status among segregating V segments might reflect linkage disequilibrium, but an unknown experimental factor could not be ruled out. Because the 87-base-pair reads could not distinguish some IMGT-functional V segments, including TRBV6-2 and TRBV6-3, those segments were excluded.

Details on this clone: Its antigen is unknown. No base quality values were provided; no much bigger clone lies one nucleotide off.

Including the terminal cysteine and phenylalanine, the CDR3 comprises 15 residues. This entry keeps only the CDR3 DNA: 45 bases, framed from base 1. The germline ends are 17 bases apart after V is trimmed by 4 bases and J by 4 bases. For CDR1 and CDR2, the germline V gene lists MGHRA and YSYEKL. Library method: the immunoSEQ multiplex PCR assay. The multiplex PCR relied on a mix of 60 forward primers for TCR Vbeta segments and 13 reverse primers for TCR Jbeta segments. The CDR3 region of rearranged TCR beta genes was amplified from genomic DNA by a multiplex PCR assay. On the Illumina HiSeq System, the amplified TCR beta libraries were sequenced as 87-base-pair reads. The paper's processing steps were these. Across the 500 to 700 repertoires, a later analysis counted roughly 84 million unique TCR beta chains, approximately 12 million of which were shared by at least two donors. A nearest-neighbor algorithm error-corrected the raw reads and collapsed the reads into unique sequences, merging closely related sequences to remove PCR and sequencing errors. CDR3 sequences were aligned to IMGT reference sequences to assign V, D and J gene segments. For a sequence to be retained, at least a six-nucleotide match to both a V gene segment and a J gene segment was required. A rearrangement counted as productive if the CDR3 had no stop codons and remained in frame with V and J, and every other rearrangement counted as non-productive. CDR3 was defined according to IMGT convention as the region running from the second conserved V-encoded cysteine to the conserved J-encoded phenylalanine. Sequences without an unambiguous match to a single V gene segment were excluded from the earlier analysis of several hundred of the donors. An earlier analysis of several hundred of the donors classified V segments as functional when productive rearrangements were above 56.7% and as segregating when the standard deviation between donors was above 5%. A statistical classification framework was developed to diagnose cytomegalovirus status using the catalog of TCR beta chain sequences. In a later analysis, TCR nucleotide sequences were compared against IMGT/GENE-DB human TR gene sequences so that V and J genes could be assigned. In a later analysis, CDR3 sequences and most-parsimonious VDJ recombination scenarios were assigned using the TCRdist pipeline. In a later analysis, each TCR beta chain was defined by its CDR3 amino acid sequence together with its V-gene family, and reads without a unique V-gene family were excluded. As a way to deal with suspected cross-contamination and a sequencing artifact, a later analysis dropped approximately 570 nucleotide sequences that were highly shared and had low generation probability. For each public chain, a later analysis derived a clonal expansion index from normalized ranks of inferred template counts within each repertoire. Generation probabilities in a later analysis came from a VDJ recombination model fitted to out-of-frame rearrangements, and those results were checked against IGoR. In a later analysis, TCR-TCR, TCR-HLA and TCR-CMV co-occurrence was scored with hypergeometric tests, and a repertoire-size bias correction was applied to TCR pairs. False discovery rates were estimated in a later analysis by permuting HLA or CMV assignments 20 times. In a later analysis, co-occurring TCRs were grouped using DBSCAN, and TCRdist sequence similarity was added for clustering within HLA-allele-positive subsets. Co-occurrence clustering excluded repertoires with fewer than 30,000 or more than 120,000 public chains, plus five with anomalous nucleotide sharing. As stored in TCRdb, this immuneACCESS dataset retains in-frame rearrangements with V and J assigned. A fraction of the clones does not appear; measured against another copy, unresolved V genes explain less than half of the discrepancy, and the remainder lacks a known reason. V and J calls plus clone size are reproduced from that table; the DNA served to infer D and trimming. This sample is represented by about 160,000 clones; around 84% of them were singletons. The top ten clonotypes cover approximately 3.1% of the sample.

In total, just over 650 healthy bone marrow donors made up the cohort. Cohort members were all nominally healthy when sampled, although unrecorded immune exposures were likely present. The donor was CMV seronegative and belonged to the group of 352 seronegative cohort members. Every donor gave a peripheral blood sample, and the peripheral blood mononuclear cells from that sample were used for TCR beta sequencing. The Qiagen DNeasy Blood Extraction Kit was used to extract genomic DNA from the blood cell samples. Sequencing input: PBMCs. This receptor was obtained from a woman in her forties in good health and CMV-seronegative. The rearranged chain carries TRBV4-1 and TRBJ2-7; possibly the D gene is TRBD2, per 5 matching bases. The nucleotide sequence is TGCGCCAGCAGCCCAACTAGGGCAGGCGCTTACGAGCAGTACTTC. This yields the protein CASSPTRAGAYEQYF.